Sequencing of this T cell receptor beta chain was carried out in a study of T-cell memory formation after mild COVID-19. General observations from the study: Later expanders leaned toward CD4+, whereas clones contracting from day 15 to 85 were balanced CD4/CD8.

TCR alpha and TCR beta cDNA libraries carrying sample barcodes and UMIs came from 5'RACE with constant-segment primers. TCRdb re-called the 5' RACE reads through MiXCR, storing one row per CDR3 protein. The sample consists of about 340,000 distinct CDR3 sequences, 15% to 20% of them appearing once. CDR1 is LGHDT and CDR2 is YNNKEL in the germline V gene (reference sequence). V lost 1 base and J lost 1, with 14 bases in between. This CDR3 comprises 17 residues. This clonotype was recorded at least ten times. Its antigen is still unknown. The sequence was collected from a man younger than 35 who had mild COVID-19 (a few samples of this study predate the infection). Cell type and time point are not known. The sample taken for sequencing was PBMCs or a T cell subset sorted from them (not recorded which). This rearrangement joins TRBV3-1 to TRBJ2-4; D unresolved. The CDR3 is CASSQALLLTAKNIQYF. DNA for the CDR3: TGTGCCAGCAGCCAAGCGTTGTTGCTCACTGCCAAAAACATTCAGTACTTC.